The T cell receptor (beta chain) described here comes from a study of blood T cell repertoires in COVID-19. Study-level information: T cells, B-cell-depleted T cells, or PBMCs provided the cDNA or gDNA that served as material.

Assay used: immunoSEQ multiplex PCR; TCRdb lists only in-frame clones, some missing. The sample yields around 230,000 clones, roughly nine tenths seen once. This clone was counted between two and nine times. V was clipped by 5 bases and J by 3 bases, with 10 bases between them. Per germline, CDR1 MNHEY and CDR2 SMNVEV (reference sequence). The CDR3 is 13 amino acids. V usage is TRBV27 and J usage is TRBJ2-5, with TRBD2 as a possible D gene (6 bases). Sequences were obtained from peripheral blood. This sequence originates from a man in his 60s who had recovered from COVID-19. The CDR3 sequence is CASSRGTEETQYF. CDR3 nucleotides: TGTGCCAGCAGTCGCGGGACGGAAGAGACCCAGTACTTC.